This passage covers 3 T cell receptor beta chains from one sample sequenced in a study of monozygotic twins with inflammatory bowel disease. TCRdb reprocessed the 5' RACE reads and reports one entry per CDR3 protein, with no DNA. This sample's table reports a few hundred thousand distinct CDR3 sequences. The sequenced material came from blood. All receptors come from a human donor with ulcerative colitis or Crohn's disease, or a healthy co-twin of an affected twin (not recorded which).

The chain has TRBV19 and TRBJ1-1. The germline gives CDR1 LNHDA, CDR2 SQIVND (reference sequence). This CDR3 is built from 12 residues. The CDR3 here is CASSPVGKAAFF.

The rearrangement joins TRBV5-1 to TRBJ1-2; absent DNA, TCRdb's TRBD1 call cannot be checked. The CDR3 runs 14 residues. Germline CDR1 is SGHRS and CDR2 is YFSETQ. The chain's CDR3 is CASSLGQGAEGYTF.

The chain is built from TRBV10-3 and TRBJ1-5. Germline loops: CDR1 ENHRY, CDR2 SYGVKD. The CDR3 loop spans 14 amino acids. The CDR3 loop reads CAISERESNRPQHF.